The clone carrying this T cell receptor beta chain appeared a few times. Clones were sequenced by immunoSEQ multiplex PCR, and TCRdb holds only the in-frame ones, with some missing. The repertoire holds about 320,000 clones, with roughly 90% as singletons. The data belong to a study of blood T cell repertoires in COVID-19. The CDR3 spans 17 residues. The germline gives CDR1 DFQATT, CDR2 SNEGSKA (reference sequence). Losses at the gene ends were 3 bases for V and 4 bases for J; bases not matched to a gene: 16. The clonotype originates from a man in his 60s who had recovered from COVID-19. The gene calls are TRBV20-1 and TRBJ1-2, with 8 bases identical to TRBD1. Source material: PBMCs or T cells enriched from blood (not recorded which). CDR3 sequence: CSASRLSGSGGGYGYTF. The CDR3 DNA sequence: TGCAGTGCTAGTCGTTTATCAGGTTCAGGGGGCGGCTATGGCTACACCTTC.